A selection of T cell receptor beta chains follows, all from one sample in a study of molecular identifiers for immune sequencing clone quantification. Each CDR3 protein is one row after TCRdb ran MiXCR on the PCR reads. Of around 470,000 distinct CDR3 sequences listed, around a fifth were seen once; the top ten hold 0.7% to 1%. The specimen was naive CD8+ T cells from blood, with Jurkat cell RNA spiked in. These receptors were collected from a human donor in good health. Some libraries in this study had Jurkat cell RNA spiked in. CDR3s include the opening cysteine and the closing phenylalanine or tryptophan. Each record gives: D gene, J gene, clone size, V gene, CDR3 DNA, CDR3 protein. D genes are given only for firm matches. Some rows have no size entry. The others give once, few or many, or a class for an expanded clone.

TRBD2	TRBJ2-3	.	TRBV28	TGTGCCAGCAGTTCGCGGGACATAAGACTAGCGGGTGTTCACACAGGTACGCAGTATTTT	CASSSRDIRLAGVHTGTQYF
TRBD1	TRBJ2-1	few	TRBV7-3	TGTGCCAGCAGCTTAATAGGACAGGCTTCATACAATGAGCAGTTCTTC	CASSLIGQASYNEQFF
.	TRBJ2-1	few	TRBV9	TGTGCCAGCAGCGAGACCTCCTACAATGAGCAGTTCTTC	CASSETSYNEQFF
.	TRBJ2-7	many	TRBV21-1	TGTGCCAGCAGCCACCGGGACAGGGGGCCTGAGCAGTACTTC	CASSHRDRGPEQYF
.	TRBJ2-1	.	TRBV20-1	TGCAGTGCTAGATCACGGGGGCATCAGGATGAGCAGTTCTTC	CSARSRGHQDEQFF
TRBD1	TRBJ1-2	many	TRBV28	TGTGCCAGCAGTTTCCCCTCGACAGGGGGTAATGGCTACACCTTC	CASSFPSTGGNGYTF
.	TRBJ1-2	.	TRBV14	TGTGCCAGCAGCCAAGTTCTGGGGAATGGCTACACCTTC	CASSQVLGNGYTF
.	TRBJ1-5	few	TRBV5-5	TGTGCCAGCAGCTTGACCGTCCAAGGTCGGCCCCAGCATTTT	CASSLTVQGRPQHF
.	TRBJ2-7	.	TRBV7-9	TGTGCCAGCAGCTTAGAGGCCGCGGGAATAGGGTACGAGCAGTACTTC	CASSLEAAGIGYEQYF
.	TRBJ2-2	many	TRBV7-9	TGTGCCAGCAGCTCGAACCCAGACTATGGGTTGGCCGGGGAGCTGTTTTTT	CASSSNPDYGLAGELFF
.	TRBJ2-2	few	TRBV2	TGTGCCAGCAGGAAAACACTATCCGGGGAGCTGTTTTTT	CASRKTLSGELFF
TRBD1	TRBJ2-3	many	TRBV10-3	TGTGCCATCAGTGAGGCCTCCGGGACAGTTAGCACAGATACGCAGTATTTT	CAISEASGTVSTDTQYF
.	TRBJ2-7	.	TRBV29-1	TGCAGCGTTTCCTACACGGCCTCGTACGAGCAGTACTTC	CSVSYTASYEQYF
.	TRBJ2-3	many	TRBV6-1	TGTGCCAGCAGTGAATACGCGGGGGCCACAGATACGCAGTATTTT	CASSEYAGATDTQYF
.	TRBJ2-7	many	TRBV25-1	TGTGCCAGCCTTGCCGGCGGACCATTATACGAGCAGTACTTC	CASLAGGPLYEQYF
TRBD2	TRBJ2-2	.	TRBV27	TGTGCCAGCAGTTTCAGAAGCGGGAGGTCGCAAGTAATCACCGGGGAGCTGTTTTTT	CASSFRSGRSQVITGELFF
TRBD2	TRBJ2-1	.	TRBV7-9	TGTGCCAGCAGCTCTACGACTAGCGGGCCCTCCTACAATGAGCAGTTCTTC	CASSSTTSGPSYNEQFF
.	TRBJ1-4	few	TRBV18	TGTGCCAGCTCACCACCGACAGCCGATAATGAAAAACTGTTTTTT	CASSPPTADNEKLFF
TRBD1	TRBJ2-3	.	TRBV12-3/TRBV12-4	TGTGCCAGCAGAGAGGGACAGGGTTGGACAGATACGCAGTATTTT	CASREGQGWTDTQYF
TRBD1	TRBJ1-5	few	TRBV7-6	TGTGCCAGCAGCTTAGAGACAGGGGACAATCAGCCCCAGCATTTT	CASSLETGDNQPQHF
.	TRBJ2-7	few	TRBV27	TGTGCCAGCACTCCGGAGGGCCACTACGAGCAGTACTTC	CASTPEGHYEQYF
TRBD1	TRBJ2-7	.	TRBV6-6	TGTGCCAGCAGTTACTTACCCCAGGGGGCCGACGAGCAGTACTTC	CASSYLPQGADEQYF
.	TRBJ2-1	few	TRBV27	TGTGCCAGCAGCCATACTGACAGCTACAATGAGCAGTTCTTC	CASSHTDSYNEQFF
.	TRBJ2-7	.	TRBV5-3	TGTGCCAGCAGCTTGGGTCGGGGTAGTAGCCACGAGCAGTACTTC	CASSLGRGSSHEQYF
TRBD2	TRBJ2-5	.	TRBV10-1	TGCGCCAGCAGTGAGTCGGTCAGCGGGGGGGAGGAAGAGACCCATTACTTC	CASSESVSGGEEETHYF
.	TRBJ2-7	.	TRBV20-1	TGCAGTGCTAGAGATTTCAGGTACCGGTACGAGCAGTACTTC	CSARDFRYRYEQYF
.	TRBJ1-5	.	TRBV19	TGTGCCAGTAGTATGCTCGGGAGCAATCAGCCCCAGCATTTT	CASSMLGSNQPQHF
.	TRBJ1-5	many	TRBV6-2/TRBV6-3	TGTGCCAGCGGACTCAAACTGGGGCGCAATCAGCCCCAGCATTTT	CASGLKLGRNQPQHF
.	TRBJ1-1	many	TRBV19	TGTGCCAGTACCGATACAGTGAACACTGAAGCTTTCTTT	CASTDTVNTEAFF